Listed below are T cell receptor beta chains from one sample, sequenced in a study of neurological immune-mediated disorders. MiXCR, applied by TCRdb to the 5' RACE reads, yields one record per CDR3 protein. The sample shows 40,000 to 60,000 distinct CDR3 sequences, around 13% of them seen only once. The sequencing input was PBMCs. These receptors all come from a male donor with HTLV-1-associated myelopathy (HAM/TSP). CDR3s include the opening cysteine and the closing phenylalanine or tryptophan. Fields, in order: clone size, D gene, V gene, J gene, CDR3 protein, CDR3 DNA. D genes are given only for firm matches. Clone size is not always given. Where it is, it says once, few, many or a class for expanded clones.

clone size: many
D gene: NA
V gene: TRBV28
J gene: TRBJ1-3
CDR3 protein: CASSPPTAGNTIYF
CDR3 DNA: TGTGCCAGCAGTCCACCCACGGCTGGAAACACCATATATTTT

clone size: NA
D gene: TRBD1
V gene: TRBV5-1
J gene: TRBJ2-3
CDR3 protein: CANSLARGLSDTQYF
CDR3 DNA: TGCGCCAACAGCTTGGCCAGGGGGCTATCAGATACGCAGTATTTT

clone size: many
D gene: NA
V gene: TRBV6-8
J gene: TRBJ2-2
CDR3 protein: CASSSRPRRQEWVTGELFF
CDR3 DNA: TGTGCCAGCAGTTCGAGACCTCGTCGACAGGAGTGGGTCACCGGGGAGCTGTTTTTT

clone size: many
D gene: NA
V gene: TRBV20-1
J gene: TRBJ1-4
CDR3 protein: CSARVGISGEKLFF
CDR3 DNA: TGCAGTGCTAGGGTCGGGATCTCGGGTGAAAAACTGTTTTTT

clone size: once
D gene: TRBD1
V gene: TRBV4-3
J gene: TRBJ1-6
CDR3 protein: CASNQAWTGGHNLPLHF
CDR3 DNA: TGCGCCAGCAACCAAGCGTGGACAGGGGGGCACAATTTACCCCTCCACTTT

clone size: many
D gene: NA
V gene: TRBV5-1
J gene: TRBJ2-7
CDR3 protein: CASSLGQSSYEQYF
CDR3 DNA: TGCGCCAGCAGCTTGGGTCAGAGCTCCTACGAGCAGTACTTC

clone size: NA
D gene: NA
V gene: TRBV15
J gene: TRBJ2-2
CDR3 protein: CATSSLKTRGYGGELFF
CDR3 DNA: TGTGCCACCAGCAGCCTAAAAACCAGGGGGTACGGCGGGGAGCTATTTTTT

clone size: many
D gene: TRBD2
V gene: TRBV5-6
J gene: TRBJ2-5
CDR3 protein: CASSLPTSGYQETQYF
CDR3 DNA: TGTGCCAGCAGCCTTCCGACTAGCGGGTACCAAGAGACCCAGTACTTC

clone size: medium-sized
D gene: NA
V gene: TRBV10-1
J gene: TRBJ1-5
CDR3 protein: CASSESGQPQHF
CDR3 DNA: TGCGCCAGCAGTGAGTCGGGTCAGCCCCAGCATTTT

clone size: many
D gene: NA
V gene: TRBV9
J gene: TRBJ1-6
CDR3 protein: CASSPEGSNSPLHF
CDR3 DNA: TGTGCCAGCAGCCCAGAAGGAAGTAATTCACCCCTCCACTTT

clone size: many
D gene: TRBD1
V gene: TRBV20-1
J gene: TRBJ1-6
CDR3 protein: CSAREWGQGLSNSPLHF
CDR3 DNA: TGCAGTGCTAGAGAGTGGGGACAGGGATTAAGTAATTCACCCCTCCACTTT

clone size: many
D gene: NA
V gene: TRBV7-2
J gene: TRBJ1-6
CDR3 protein: CASSLVPSPLHF
CDR3 DNA: TGTGCCAGCAGCTTAGTTCCCTCACCCCTCCACTTT

clone size: many
D gene: NA
V gene: TRBV6-6
J gene: TRBJ1-1
CDR3 protein: CASSYPSGGKGTEAFF
CDR3 DNA: TGTGCCAGCAGTTACCCCTCCGGGGGAAAGGGCACTGAAGCTTTCTTT

clone size: many
D gene: NA
V gene: TRBV20-1
J gene: TRBJ2-7
CDR3 protein: CSARDIGGDYEQYF
CDR3 DNA: TGCAGTGCTAGAGATATAGGTGGCGACTACGAGCAGTACTTC

clone size: many
D gene: NA
V gene: TRBV20-1
J gene: TRBJ1-1
CDR3 protein: CSATGGIAMNTEAFF
CDR3 DNA: TGCAGTGCTACCGGGGGGATTGCCATGAACACTGAAGCTTTCTTT

clone size: NA
D gene: NA
V gene: TRBV7-3
J gene: TRBJ2-2
CDR3 protein: CASSLKVGPSTGELFF
CDR3 DNA: TGTGCCAGCAGCTTAAAGGTGGGGCCTTCGACCGGGGAGCTGTTTTTT

clone size: many
D gene: NA
V gene: TRBV6-6
J gene: TRBJ1-5
CDR3 protein: CASKAGNQPQHF
CDR3 DNA: TGTGCCAGCAAGGCCGGGAATCAGCCCCAGCATTTT

clone size: few
D gene: NA
V gene: TRBV27
J gene: TRBJ2-7
CDR3 protein: CASSLTGGRLYEQYF
CDR3 DNA: TGTGCCAGCAGTTTAACCGGGGGTAGACTCTACGAGCAGTACTTC